A single sample gave rise to the 32 T cell receptor beta chains below, sequenced in a study of regulatory T cells in long-lasting Graves disease. Documented time point: newly diagnosed GD, antithyroid drugs for less than 3 months. PBMCs were the source of the RNA used for TCR sequencing. The TCR beta library used iRepertoire HTBI primers with Arm-PCR amplification of CDR3. Each CDR3 protein is one row after TCRdb ran MiXCR on the multiplex PCR reads. Of 420,000 or so distinct CDR3 sequences in the sample, about 16% are singletons; the top ten hold 20% to 25%. These same data were also listed under a study on T cells in Graves' hyperthyroidism and ophthalmopathy.

Sample: peripheral blood mononuclear cells (PBMCs), taken at new diagnosis, from a patient treated with antithyroid drugs. These receptors were obtained from a woman aged 18-29 years with Graves disease.

A few counts support this clonotype. The rearrangement links TRBV30 to TRBJ2-4; the D is unclear. CDR3 length: 9 residues. Germline CDR1 and CDR2: GTSNPN and SVGIG (reference sequence). The CDR3 loop is CPPRGPSYF. CDR3 coding DNA: TGTCCCCCCCGAGGCCCATCGTACTTC.

The table lists this clonotype with a few counts. One end of the junction does not line up with germline, which may come from a read error. As DNA, the CDR3 is TGTGCCAGCTCTATACTGGACCTCACAGATGCGCAGTATTTT. Its protein is CASSILDLTDAQYF. V usage is TRBV6-2 or TRBV6-3 and J usage is TRBJ2-3; no firm D call. The germline V gene encodes CDR1 MNHEY and CDR2 SVGEGT. CDR3 length equals 14 residues.

The sample holds many counts of this clonotype. This rearrangement joins TRBV28 to TRBJ2-7; the match to TRBD2 covers 10 bases. Per germline, CDR1 MDHEN and CDR2 SYDVKM. The J segment lost 12 bases and the V segment lost 5 bases, leaving 7 bases of the junction unmatched. The CDR3 runs 12 residues. DNA for the CDR3: TGTGCCAGCAGTCTCCTAGCGGGAGTAACGTACTTC. It translates to CASSLLAGVTYF.

This clonotype was recorded many times. V is TRBV6-1 and J is TRBJ2-1, with no clear D. Trimming cost V 4 bases and J 9 bases, with 13 bases left between them. The germline V gene encodes CDR1 MNHNS and CDR2 SASEGT. The length of the CDR3 is 13 residues. The DNA of the CDR3 is TGTGCCAGCAGTGGACCCCGGGTCGGTGAGCAGTTCTTC. It is translated as CASSGPRVGEQFF.

The CDR3 loop is CASSLPPGQGSGNYGYTF. The CDR3, as DNA: TGTGCCAGCAGCTTGCCTCCGGGACAGGGGTCGGGTAACTATGGCTACACCTTC. The V and J genes are TRBV7-2 and TRBJ1-2, with 10 bases identical to TRBD1. CDR3 length equals 18 residues. Germline V lookup: CDR1 SGHTA, CDR2 FQGNSA. With V trimmed by 3 bases and J by 1 base, 11 bases remained unmatched.

The V gene is TRBV19, the J gene TRBJ2-2; D uncertain. The V gene's germline CDR1 is LNHDA and CDR2 SQIVND (reference sequence). V was pared by 1 base and J by 5 bases, with 5 bases between. This CDR3 is 13 amino acids long. The CDR3 region has the DNA TGTGCCAGTAGTATAGTAAGGACCGGGGAGCTGTTTTTT. Amino acid sequence: CASSIVRTGELFF. The full variable domain, its missing parts supplied by reference TRBV19 and TRBJ2-2, is DGGITQSPKYLFRKEGQNVTLSCEQNLNHDAMYWYRQDPGQGLRLIYYSQIVNDFQKGDIAEGYSVSREKKESFPLTVTSAQKNPTAFYLCASSIVRTGELFFGEGSRLTVL.

Ten or more counts support this clonotype. This rearrangement joins TRBV3-1 to TRBJ1-1; 11 bases map to TRBD1. The CDR3 is 14 amino acids. The ends lost 4 bases at V and 11 bases at J; junction bases unmatched: 9. The germline V gene has CDR1 LGHDT and CDR2 YNNKEL (reference sequence). CDR3: CASSPQGQGVGAFF. For the CDR3, the DNA is TGTGCCAGCAGCCCACAGGGACAGGGGGTAGGGGCTTTCTTT.

As to this clonotype: This may be a read error, as it is one base from a much larger clone. The V and J genes are TRBV18 and TRBJ2-1, with D uncertain. CDR1 and CDR2 (germline): KGHSH, LQKENI. The CDR3 covers 15 residues. Trimming took off 3 bases at V and 4 bases at J, with 13 bases between the two ends. The CDR3 DNA reads TGTGCCAGCTCACCTAGTACGGACCTTTACAATGAGCAGTTCTTC. It codes for CASSPSTDLYNEQFF.

The sample holds a few counts of this clonotype. The chain recombines TRBV3-1 with TRBJ2-2; D may match TRBD1 or TRBD2 (5 bases each). The germline CDR1 and CDR2 sequences are LGHDT and YNNKEL (reference sequence). The CDR3 runs 14 residues. V was pared by 0 bases and J by 7 bases, with 9 bases between. CDR3 sequence: CASSQEWGIGELFF. The CDR3 region has the DNA TGTGCCAGCAGCCAAGAATGGGGGATCGGGGAGCTGTTTTTT.

This clonotype was found many times. The chain has TRBV12-3 or TRBV12-4 and TRBJ2-7, with 8 bases fitting TRBD2. V lost 3 bases and J lost 4; bases outside the gene matches: 8. The CDR3 extends over 15 amino acids. This CDR3 reads CASSFRATSGYEQYF. The CDR3 DNA reads TGTGCCAGCAGTTTCAGGGCTACTAGCGGATACGAGCAGTACTTC.

This clonotype was seen ten or more times. The chain has TRBV2 and TRBJ2-7, with 9 nucleotides matching TRBD2. Germline CDR1 is SNHLY and CDR2 is FYNNEI. The CDR3 consists of 13 residues. The junction had 2 bases not matched to a gene; V was cut back by 5 bases and J by 3 bases. CDR3: CASSRTSDYEQYF. The CDR3 DNA sequence: TGTGCCAGCAGTCGGACTAGCGACTACGAGCAGTACTTC. The entire variable domain, with the rest obtained from reference TRBV2 and TRBJ2-7, is as follows: EPEVTQTPSHQVTQMGQEVILRCVPISNHLYFYWYRQILGQKVEFLVSFYNNEISEKSEIFDDQFSVERPDGSNFTLKIRSTKLEDSAMYFCASSRTSDYEQYFGPGTRLTVT.

The sample holds many counts of this clonotype. The chain combines TRBV30 with TRBJ2-7; possibly TRBD2 for D (7 bases). The CDR3 sequence is 13 residues long. V lost 7 bases to trimming and J lost 6 bases, with 19 bases between them. Germline-derived CDR1 and CDR2 are GTSNPN and SVGIG (reference sequence). In DNA form, the CDR3 reads TGTGCCTCCAGTGGGGGGGCGCTTTTCGAGCAGTACTTC. It yields the protein CASSGGALFEQYF.

The J gene is TRBJ2-2, the V gene TRBV20-1; 13 nucleotides line up with TRBD2. Per the germline V gene, CDR1 is DFQATT and CDR2 is SNEGSKA (reference sequence). J gave up 5 bases and V 5 bases, and 11 bases lay outside the gene matches. This CDR3 contains 17 residues. CDR3 in amino acids: CSAAGLAGVGRTGELFF. Here the CDR3 DNA reads TGCAGTGCTGCCGGACTAGCGGGAGTTGGACGAACCGGGGAGCTGTTTTTT.

This clonotype was observed many times. The rearrangement links TRBV7-9 to TRBJ1-1; possibly TRBD1 for D (5 bases). Germline CDR1 and CDR2: SEHNR and FQNEAQ (reference sequence). The CDR3 covers 14 residues. V was trimmed by 3 bases and J by 4 bases, leaving 12 bases between them. In nucleotides, the CDR3 is TGTGCCAGCAGCTTTACAGGATTAAGCACTGAAGCTTTCTTT. Translating it yields CASSFTGLSTEAFF.

This clonotype came up many times. J is TRBJ1-2 and V is TRBV20-1; tentatively, D is TRBD1 (6 bases). V gave up 0 bases and J gave up 4 bases, with 12 bases separating them. This CDR3 region has 14 residues. CDR1 is DFQATT, CDR2 SNEGSKA, per germline (reference sequence). The CDR3 here is CSARDPDSLYGYTF. In nucleotides, the CDR3 is TGCAGTGCTAGAGATCCGGACAGCCTCTATGGCTACACCTTC.

Turning to this clonotype: With only one base between it and a far larger clone, this is likely a read error. V is TRBV11-2 and J is TRBJ2-1; possible D gene TRBD2, 6 bases. CDR3 size: 15 residues. Germline CDR1 and CDR2: SGHAT and FQNNGV. DNA of the CDR3: TGTGCCGGCAGCCCATCAGTGGGGAGGTACAATGAGCAGTTCTTC. Its translation: CAGSPSVGRYNEQFF. Full variable domain (outside the CDR3, taken from reference TRBV11-2 and TRBJ2-1): EAGVAQSPRYKIIEKRQSVAFWCNPISGHATLYWYQQILGQGPKLLIQFQNNGVVDDSQLPKDRFSAERLKGVDSTLKIQPAKLEDSAVYLCAGSPSVGRYNEQFFGPGTRLTVL.

This clonotype was detected a few times. DNA for the CDR3: TGTGCCAGCAGCCCAACACCGGGGGCACCGGGGGCAGATACGCAGTATTTT. It translates to CASSPTPGAPGADTQYF. The chain combines TRBV7-6 with TRBJ2-3; D is possibly TRBD1 or TRBD2 (6 bases each). Germline V CDR1 and CDR2: SGHVS, FNYEAQ. The CDR3 consists of 17 residues. Trimming took 5 bases from V and 4 from J, leaving 22 bases between them.

This clonotype was detected only a few times. The V call is TRBV30, the J call TRBJ2-3; no reliable D call. The CDR3 is 13 residues long. The V end was cut by 2 bases, the J end by 0 bases, with 6 bases between. The V gene's germline CDR1 is GTSNPN and CDR2 SVGIG (reference sequence). This CDR3 is CAWSPQSTDTQYF. CDR3 DNA sequence: TGTGCCTGGAGTCCCCAAAGCACAGATACGCAGTATTTT.

This sequence joins TRBV14 and TRBJ2-7; 9 positions agree with TRBD2. Germline trimming cut 4 bases from V and 2 bases from J; bases unmatched to any gene: 15. From germline, CDR1 is SGHDN and CDR2 FVKESK. The CDR3 has 18 residues. The DNA of the CDR3 is TGTGCCAGCAGCCCCCGGCTAGCGGGATCCTGGACGGCCTACGAGCAGTACTTC. Protein: CASSPRLAGSWTAYEQYF.

The V and J genes are TRBV27 and TRBJ2-1, with 8 bases aligning to TRBD1. The V gene end was trimmed by 6 bases and the J gene end by 3 bases; junction bases not matched to a gene: 7. This CDR3 contains 15 residues. The V gene's germline CDR1 is MNHEY and CDR2 SMNVEV (reference sequence). This chain's CDR3 is CASRLQGDFYNEQFF. The CDR3 DNA is TGTGCCAGCAGGCTACAGGGGGATTTCTACAATGAGCAGTTCTTC.

This clonotype appeared a few times. The chain couples TRBV6-2 or TRBV6-3 to TRBJ1-1, with a possible D match to TRBD1 (5 bases). V was cut by 2 bases and J by 5 bases, with 12 bases left in between. Germline V CDR1 and CDR2: MNHEY, SVGEGT. The CDR3 has 14 amino acids. The CDR3 loop reads CASSYRGRGTEAFF. In nucleotides, the CDR3 is TGTGCCAGCAGTTACCGAGGACGGGGGACTGAAGCTTTCTTT.

The chain combines TRBV13 with TRBJ2-7; the D is unclear. Looked up from germline, CDR1 is PRHDT and CDR2 is FYEKMQ (reference sequence). This CDR3 is 15 amino acids long. With 1 base removed from V and 3 bases from J, the gap between germline ends came to 13 bases. This chain's CDR3 is CASSLVSEAVYEQYF. The CDR3 DNA follows: TGTGCCAGCAGCTTAGTCAGTGAGGCGGTCTACGAGCAGTACTTC. The entire variable domain, with the rest obtained from reference TRBV13 and TRBJ2-7, is as follows: AAGVIQSPRHLIKEKRETATLKCYPIPRHDTVYWYQQGPGQDPQFLISFYEKMQSDKGSIPDRFSAQQFSDYHSELNMSSLELGDSALYFCASSLVSEAVYEQYFGPGTRLTVT.

CDR3 sequence reads: CASSKGTSASGSDEQYF. CDR3 bases: TGTGCCAGCAGCAAGGGAACGTCAGCCTCTGGCTCGGACGAGCAGTACTTC. This chain uses TRBV12-3 or TRBV12-4 with TRBJ2-1; the D is unclear. The DNA end favors TRBJ2-7, so the J call may be wrong. The CDR3 has 17 residues.

The chain carries TRBV27 and TRBJ2-7; 8 nucleotides match TRBD2. From germline, CDR1 is MNHEY and CDR2 SMNVEV (reference sequence). The CDR3 runs to 15 residues. The trim removed 6 bases at V and 1 base at J, leaving 8 bases unmatched. CDR3 sequence reads: CASSRAGVGSYEQYF. Written as DNA, the CDR3 is TGTGCCAGCAGCAGAGCGGGAGTTGGTTCCTACGAGCAGTACTTC.

The CDR3: CATSEGQPFSYEQYF. In nucleotides, the CDR3 is TGTGCCACCAGCGAAGGACAGCCCTTCTCCTACGAGCAGTACTTC. J is TRBJ2-7 and V is TRBV15, with D possibly being TRBD1 (6 bases). CDR1 and CDR2 (germline): LNHNV, YYDKDF (reference sequence). The CDR3 consists of 15 residues. Trimming left V 5 bases short and J 0 bases short, with 14 bases between. The entire variable domain, with the rest obtained from reference TRBV15 and TRBJ2-7, is as follows: DAMVIQNPRYQVTQFGKPVTLSCSQTLNHNVMYWYQQKSSQAPKLLFHYYDKDFNNEADTPDNFQSRRPNTSFCFLDIRSPGLGDTAMYLCATSEGQPFSYEQYFGPGTRLTVT.

The sample holds a few counts of this clonotype. V usage is TRBV3-1 and J usage is TRBJ1-5; no definite D call. The length of the CDR3 is 12 residues. Germline lookup yields CDR1 LGHDT and CDR2 YNNKEL (reference sequence). V was cut by 3 bases and J by 5 bases, with 5 bases left in between. CDR3 sequence (DNA): TGTGCCAGCAGCCATGGAGATCAGCCCCAGCATTTT. It codes for CASSHGDQPQHF. Full variable domain (rest looked up from reference TRBV3-1 and TRBJ1-5): DTAVSQTPKYLVTQMGNDKSIKCEQNLGHDTMYWYKQDSKKFLKIMFSYNNKELIINETVPNRFSPKSPDKAHLNLHINSLELGDSAVYFCASSHGDQPQHFGDGTRLSIL.

This clonotype has ten or more counts. V gene TRBV20-1 combines with J gene TRBJ2-7; tentatively, D is TRBD2 (6 bases). V lost 0 bases and J lost 3, with 15 bases in between. CDR1 DFQATT and CDR2 SNEGSKA come from the germline V gene (reference sequence). The CDR3 totals 15 residues. CDR3 nucleotides: TGCAGTGCTAGAGAGAGGGACTTGGGACTCTACGAGCAGTACTTC. It yields the protein CSARERDLGLYEQYF.

This clonotype was found many times. This chain links TRBV2 with TRBJ2-7, with 8 bases identical to TRBD1. The CDR3 extends over 11 amino acids. The V and J ends lost 8 bases and 3 bases, in that order; junction bases with no gene match: 0. The V gene's germline CDR1 is SNHLY and CDR2 FYNNEI. CDR3 in amino acids: CASGQGYEQYF. Written as DNA, the CDR3 is TGTGCCAGCGGACAGGGCTACGAGCAGTACTTC.

This clonotype was seen ten or more times. This chain joins TRBV27 and TRBJ2-3; 13 nucleotides align to TRBD2. Germline V lookup: CDR1 MNHEY, CDR2 SMNVEV (reference sequence). Germline trimming cut 5 bases from V and 4 bases from J; bases unmatched to any gene: 9. The CDR3 consists of 17 residues. CDR3 DNA sequence: TGTGCCAGCAGTCCTCGACTAGCGGGAGGTGGAGCAGATACGCAGTATTTT. This codes for CASSPRLAGGGADTQYF.

This clonotype was picked up many times. The chain is built from TRBV3-1 and TRBJ2-3; tentatively, D is TRBD1 (6 bases). Trimming took off 1 base at V and 0 bases at J, with 8 bases between the two ends. The CDR3 consists of 15 residues. Germline CDR1 reads LGHDT; CDR2 reads YNNKEL (reference sequence). The CDR3 bases are TGTGCCAGCAGCCAAGCCGGGACAAGCACAGATACGCAGTATTTT. This translates into CASSQAGTSTDTQYF.

The table lists this clonotype with many counts. The V and J genes are TRBV24-1 and TRBJ2-7; no reliable D call. The CDR3 covers 13 residues. Trimming removed 2 bases at V and 6 bases at J, with 10 bases between. From germline, CDR1 is KGHDR and CDR2 SFDVKD. Written as DNA, the CDR3 is TGTGCCACCAGTGATTCGGCTCTGTTCGAGCAGTACTTC. It yields the protein CATSDSALFEQYF.

The chain employs TRBV20-1 and TRBJ2-1; possibly TRBD1 for D (6 bases). The V and J ends lost 5 bases and 3 bases respectively, with 17 bases between them. Germline CDR1 reads DFQATT; CDR2 reads SNEGSKA (reference sequence). The CDR3 length is 15 residues. The CDR3 bases are TGCAGTGCTCCCCCGGGACAACGGAACTACAATGAGCAGTTCTTC. Translated: CSAPPGQRNYNEQFF.